Below, 27 T cell receptor beta chains from the same sample are listed, as sequenced in a study of blood T cell repertoires in COVID-19. TCRdb's copy holds only in-frame clones and misses some; the assay was immunoSEQ multiplex PCR. The table includes more than 100,000 clones, roughly 91% detected once. The sequenced sample was peripheral blood. These receptors came from a middle-aged man with active or convalescent COVID-19.

V and J are TRBV18 and TRBJ2-6, with TRBD1 identical over 8 bases. This CDR3 region has 17 residues. V shed 5 bases, J shed 0 bases, and the junction held 6 bases outside the gene matches. Germline V gene data show CDR1 as KGHSH and CDR2 as LQKENI. CDR3 in amino acids: CASSTGTGGSGANVLTF. For the CDR3, the DNA is TGTGCCAGCTCAACGGGGACAGGAGGCTCTGGGGCCAACGTCCTGACTTTC.

This clone was recorded a few times. The V gene is TRBV6-6, the J gene TRBJ1-1; a possible D gene is TRBD1 (5 bases). The CDR3 length is 12 residues. The germline V gene has CDR1 MNHNY and CDR2 SVGAGI (reference sequence). V was clipped by 5 bases and J by 7 bases, with 11 bases between them. The CDR3 DNA sequence: TGTGCCAGCAGTCCCAGACAGATTGAAGCTTTCTTT. It specifies CASSPRQIEAFF.

This sequence joins TRBV20-1 and TRBJ2-5; 10 nucleotides line up with TRBD2. The length of the CDR3 is 13 residues. After removal of 3 bases from V and 6 bases from J, the junction contained 4 bases not matched to a gene. CDR1 and CDR2 (germline): DFQATT, SNEGSKA (reference sequence). The chain's CDR3 is CSASRLAGQTQYF. For the CDR3, the DNA is TGCAGTGCTAGTCGACTAGCGGGTCAGACCCAGTACTTC.

This chain connects TRBV7-9 to TRBJ2-5; 9 bases match TRBD1. There are 18 residues in the CDR3. Per germline, CDR1 SEHNR and CDR2 FQNEAQ (reference sequence). J lost 4 bases, V lost 6 bases, and 18 bases had no gene match. CDR3 DNA: TGTGCCAGCAGTTTCATCCCGGGGACAGGGAGTACCGGAGAGACCCAGTACTTC. It codes for CASSFIPGTGSTGETQYF.

This chain uses TRBV21-1 with TRBJ2-2; TRBD1, the table's D call, lacks a check against the DNA. TRBV21-1 is listed as a pseudogene. This CDR3 region has 16 residues. The CDR3 DNA sequence: TGTGCCAGCAACCTAAGGGAAGGACAGCACACCGGGGAGCTGTTTTTT. Its translation is CASNLREGQHTGELFF.

The V gene is TRBV12-3 or TRBV12-4, the J gene TRBJ1-2, with 9 bases matching TRBD1. The CDR3 spans 12 residues. Trimming cost V 6 bases and J 8 bases; bases outside gene matches: 4. For the CDR3, the DNA is TGTGCCAGCAGGGGACAGGGTCACGGCTACACCTTC. Protein: CASRGQGHGYTF.

The V call is TRBV10-1, the J call TRBJ1-4; D perhaps matches TRBD1 (6 bases). The CDR3 is made up of 13 amino acids. Germline V CDR1 and CDR2: WNHNN, SYGVQD (reference sequence). V gave up 2 bases and J gave up 5 bases, with 6 bases separating them. The DNA for the CDR3 is TGCGCCAGCAGTGAGGGGGGCAATGAAAAACTGTTTTTT. Amino acid sequence: CASSEGGNEKLFF.

The chain is built from TRBV5-1 and TRBJ2-3; 13 bases agree with TRBD2. V trimming: 0 bases; J trimming: 1 base; junction bases outside the gene matches: 2. The CDR3 is 17 amino acids. Germline-derived CDR1 and CDR2 are SGHRS and YFSETQ. CDR3 loop: CASSLVGTSGGTDTQYF. The CDR3 nucleotides read TGCGCCAGCAGCTTGGTAGGGACTAGCGGGGGCACAGATACGCAGTATTTT.

The J gene is TRBJ2-7, the V gene TRBV14; 8 nucleotides align to TRBD2. Per the germline V gene, CDR1 is SGHDN and CDR2 is FVKESK. This CDR3 region has 15 residues. V lost 1 base, J lost 6 bases, and 8 bases stayed unmatched. The CDR3 DNA is TGTGCCAGCAGCCAAGCCCCGGGAGGGCCGCGCGAGCAGTACTTC. This sequence encodes CASSQAPGGPREQYF.

V and J are TRBV5-1 and TRBJ1-2; TRBD1 aligns across 9 bases. The ends lost 0 bases at V and 4 bases at J; junction bases unmatched: 4. The CDR3 contains 15 residues. The germline V gene has CDR1 SGHRS and CDR2 YFSETQ. CDR3 residues: CASSLGTGVPYGYTF. In DNA, the CDR3 is TGCGCCAGCAGCTTGGGGACAGGGGTGCCCTATGGCTACACCTTC.

The CDR3 is CATSRDRQGSYGYTF. In nucleotides, the CDR3 is TGTGCCACCAGCAGAGATAGACAGGGCTCCTATGGCTACACCTTC. This rearrangement joins TRBV15 to TRBJ1-2, with 7 nucleotides matching TRBD1. CDR3 size: 15 residues. Germline lookup yields CDR1 LNHNV and CDR2 YYDKDF (reference sequence). V trimming: 0 bases; J trimming: 4 bases; junction bases outside the gene matches: 5.

The V gene is TRBV2, the J gene TRBJ2-6; 15 bases align to TRBD2. There are 19 residues in the CDR3. J gave up 0 bases and V 5 bases, and 5 bases lay outside the gene matches. Germline CDR1 SNHLY, CDR2 FYNNEI. The CDR3 is CASSRGLAGGSSGANVLTF. As DNA, the CDR3 is TGTGCCAGCAGTCGGGGACTAGCGGGAGGTAGCTCTGGGGCCAACGTCCTGACTTTC.

This rearrangement joins TRBV9 to TRBJ1-3, with D hard to call. V lost 3 bases and J 4 bases, leaving 17 bases between the germline ends. The CDR3 runs 16 residues. Germline CDR1 SGDLS, CDR2 YYNGEE. As DNA, the CDR3 is TGTGCCAGCAGCGGAGCTACACAGACCCCCGGAAACACCATATATTTT. It codes for CASSGATQTPGNTIYF. Together with reference TRBV9 and TRBJ1-3, the CDR3 gives the full variable domain: DSGVTQTPKHLITATGQRVTLRCSPRSGDLSVYWYQQSLDQGLQFLIQYYNGEERAKGNILERFSAQQFPDLHSELNLSSLELGDSALYFCASSGATQTPGNTIYFGEGSWLTVV.

The chain couples TRBV6-6 to TRBJ2-7; the match to TRBD2 covers 10 bases. V was clipped by 2 bases and J by 7 bases; unmatched bases: 8. There are 15 residues in the CDR3. CDR1 and CDR2 (germline): MNHNY, SVGAGI (reference sequence). The CDR3 DNA reads as TGTGCCAGCAGTTACGGCGGTAGCGGGAGGTATGAGCAGTACTTC. Its translation: CASSYGGSGRYEQYF.

The chain recombines TRBV5-4 with TRBJ2-1; 8 nucleotides match TRBD2. The CDR3 is 16 amino acids. CDR1 and CDR2 from the germline V gene are SGHNT and YYREEE (reference sequence). V lost 2 bases and J lost 0; bases outside the gene matches: 4. The CDR3 loop is CASSFPGGSSYNEQFF. The DNA of the CDR3 is TGTGCCAGCAGCTTCCCGGGGGGGAGCTCCTACAATGAGCAGTTCTTC.

CDR3 loop: CAIHSGGPSGYTF. The CDR3 DNA reads TGTGCCATCCATAGCGGGGGGCCTAGTGGCTACACCTTC. The chain uses TRBV6-6 and TRBJ1-2, with D tentatively TRBD1 (6 bases). The CDR3 covers 13 residues. V was cut by 10 bases and J by 7 bases, with 19 bases left in between. Germline V gives CDR1 MNHNY, CDR2 SVGAGI (reference sequence).

This chain links TRBV9 with TRBJ2-1, with a possible D match to TRBD2 (6 bases). The ends were cut back, 4 bases at V and 3 bases at J, with 17 bases in the middle. CDR1 is SGDLS and CDR2 is YYNGEE in the germline V gene. This CDR3 has 16 residues. CDR3 bases: TGTGCCAGCAGCCCACGGTCGGGCGGGAACTACAATGAGCAGTTCTTC. This gives the protein CASSPRSGGNYNEQFF.

The chain carries TRBV29-1 and TRBJ2-7, with D perhaps TRBD2 (7 bases). There are 15 residues in the CDR3. V lost 3 bases and J 2 bases, leaving 17 bases between the germline ends. CDR1 and CDR2 (germline): SQVTM, ANQGSEA. The CDR3 nucleotides read TGCAGCGTTGAGAAGCGGGGAGGGGGAACCTACGAGCAGTACTTC. Translation: CSVEKRGGGTYEQYF.

V usage is TRBV7-2 and J usage is TRBJ2-7; perhaps TRBD2 as D (5 bases). Germline lookup yields CDR1 SGHTA and CDR2 FQGNSA. The CDR3 covers 16 residues. V lost 1 base and J lost 0, with 13 bases in between. The CDR3 region is CASSLGPTRPSYEQYF. CDR3 nucleotide sequence: TGTGCCAGCAGCTTAGGCCCAACTAGGCCCTCCTACGAGCAGTACTTC.

V and J are TRBV7-2 and TRBJ2-5; maybe TRBD1 (6 bases). CDR1 SGHTA and CDR2 FQGNSA come from the germline V gene. The CDR3 runs to 14 residues. V was clipped by 1 base and J by 5 bases, with 11 bases between them. The chain's CDR3 is CASSLDMGAETQYF. The CDR3 DNA is TGTGCCAGCAGCTTAGATATGGGGGCCGAGACCCAGTACTTC.

The rearrangement uses TRBV10-3 and TRBJ2-7; 11 positions match TRBD2. The CDR3 runs 15 residues. The germline gives CDR1 ENHRY, CDR2 SYGVKD. With 9 bases clipped from V and 9 bases from J, the junction kept 16 bases outside the gene matches. The CDR3: CAIGGTSGDVAGQYF. The CDR3 DNA sequence: TGTGCCATTGGAGGGACTAGCGGAGATGTAGCCGGGCAGTACTTC.

The chain combines TRBV30 with TRBJ2-3; TRBD2 matches 12 bases. The CDR3 totals 14 residues. CDR1 is GTSNPN, CDR2 SVGIG, per germline (reference sequence). Germline trimming cut 3 bases from V and 8 bases from J; bases unmatched to any gene: 6. The CDR3 reads CAWRKGLAGGTQYF. CDR3 DNA sequence: TGTGCCTGGAGGAAGGGACTAGCGGGCGGTACGCAGTATTTT. The full variable domain, with the rest looked up from reference TRBV30 and TRBJ2-3, is SQTIHQWPATLVQPVGSPLSLECTVEGTSNPNLYWYRQAAGRGLQLLFYSVGIGQISSEVPQNLSASRPQDRQFILSSKKLLLSDSGFYLCAWRKGLAGGTQYFGPGTRLTVL.

J is TRBJ2-1 and V is TRBV29-1; 7 nucleotides match TRBD2. Germline CDR1 SQVTM, CDR2 ANQGSEA. The CDR3 covers 15 residues. V was pared by 2 bases and J by 2 bases, with 6 bases of the junction left unmatched. CDR3 coding DNA: TGCAGCGTTGAAACAGCGGGGATCCCCTACAATGAGCAGTTCTTC. Residues: CSVETAGIPYNEQFF.

This sequence joins TRBV28 and TRBJ1-1, with 9 bases fitting TRBD1. The CDR3 has 15 residues. CDR1 is MDHEN and CDR2 is SYDVKM in the germline V gene. Trimming cost V 6 bases and J 6 bases; bases outside gene matches: 11. CDR3 amino acids: CASRLGDREAPEAFF. CDR3 in DNA: TGTGCCAGCAGATTAGGGGACAGGGAGGCACCTGAAGCTTTCTTT.

This chain uses TRBV5-1 with TRBJ2-7; 10 bases fit TRBD2. Trimming removed 4 bases from V and 2 bases from J; junction bases left unmatched: 3. CDR1 is SGHRS and CDR2 is YFSETQ in the germline V gene. The CDR3 is 14 amino acids. CDR3 loop: CASSQTSGTYEQYF. CDR3 in DNA: TGCGCCAGCAGCCAAACTAGCGGGACCTACGAGCAGTACTTC.

The chain combines TRBV30 with TRBJ1-6, with D maybe TRBD1 (5 bases). Per the germline V gene, CDR1 is GTSNPN and CDR2 is SVGIG (reference sequence). With 3 bases removed from V and 7 bases from J, the gap between germline ends came to 13 bases. This CDR3 is built from 14 residues. The chain's CDR3 is CAWSPGTANSPLHF. The DNA for the CDR3 is TGTGCCTGGAGCCCCGGGACTGCGAATTCACCCCTCCACTTT.

This sequence joins TRBV19 and TRBJ1-1, with D possibly matching TRBD1 (5 bases). The V gene lost 3 bases and the J gene lost 5 bases, with 13 bases spanning the gap. The CDR3 consists of 14 residues. Looked up from germline, CDR1 is LNHDA and CDR2 is SQIVND (reference sequence). This chain's CDR3 is CASSISGEGTEAFF. CDR3 DNA sequence: TGTGCCAGTAGTATTTCGGGGGAGGGGACTGAAGCTTTCTTT.